The clone carrying this T cell receptor beta chain was observed a few times. Its antigen is not identified. V gave up 3 bases and J gave up 6 bases; unmatched junction bases: 7. This CDR3 contains 15 residues. Germline V gene data show CDR1 as SGHRS and CDR2 as YFSETQ. Presence of unique molecular identifiers characterized the TCR beta cDNA libraries. TCRdb reprocessed the PCR reads with MiXCR, giving one entry per CDR3 protein. The sample yields about half a million distinct CDR3 sequences, around 31% seen once. These data belong to a study of post-analysis software for immune sequencing data. General study points: Normalized Chao1 diversity in multiple sclerosis patients fell significantly below that of controls. With TRBV5-6, TRBV5-1 and TRBV20-1 included, about 5 TRBV segments were more frequent in patients than in controls.

This TCR derives from a girl between 2 and 17 years old with multiple sclerosis. V is TRBV5-1 and J is TRBJ2-1; 9 positions match TRBD1. Input material: blood. The CDR3 loop reads CASSSRDREGNEQFF. In DNA form, the CDR3 reads TGCGCCAGCAGCTCCCGGGACAGGGAGGGCAATGAGCAGTTCTTC.